These 9 T cell receptor beta chains were all obtained from the same sample, sequenced in a study of blood T cell repertoires in COVID-19. Repertoires were generated with immunoSEQ multiplex PCR, while TCRdb's copy carries only in-frame clones and drops some. The repertoire includes roughly 71,000 clones, roughly 85% of them detected once, and roughly 20% sits in the top ten. What was sequenced was peripheral blood. These receptors were obtained from a man aged 45-65 years with acute or convalescent COVID-19.

This chain links TRBV15 with TRBJ1-2, with 7 bases lining up with TRBD1. This CDR3 spans 13 amino acids. The V and J ends lost 1 base and 6 bases, in that order; junction bases with no gene match: 2. Germline CDR1 reads LNHNV; CDR2 reads YYDKDF (reference sequence). The chain's CDR3 is CATSRGTGDGYTF. The CDR3 nucleotides are TGTGCCACCAGCAGAGGAACAGGGGATGGCTACACCTTC.

V gene TRBV9 combines with J gene TRBJ2-7; D is uncertain. CDR3 length: 14 residues. Trimming removed 2 bases from V and 6 bases from J, with 15 bases in between. The germline V gene encodes CDR1 SGDLS and CDR2 YYNGEE. CDR3 coding DNA: TGTGCCAGCAGCGTCGGTGGTGTTTCACGCGAGCAGTACTTC. Protein sequence: CASSVGGVSREQYF.

The chain uses TRBV7-2 and TRBJ2-1; 11 bases map to TRBD2. This CDR3 region has 14 residues. Germline loops: CDR1 SGHTA, CDR2 FQGNSA. With V trimmed by 9 bases and J by 3 bases, 4 bases remained unmatched. CDR3 sequence: CASRTSGFYNEQFF. The CDR3 DNA sequence: TGTGCCAGTAGGACTAGCGGGTTCTACAATGAGCAGTTCTTC.

J is TRBJ2-7 and V is TRBV7-9; the match to TRBD1 covers 10 bases. Trimming removed 4 bases from V and 7 bases from J; junction bases left unmatched: 7. Germline CDR1 SEHNR, CDR2 FQNEAQ (reference sequence). The CDR3 has 14 amino acids. CDR3 in DNA: TGTGCCAGCAGCTCGGACAGGGGGATGGGGGAGCAGTACTTC. This translates into CASSSDRGMGEQYF.

The chain uses TRBV6-5 and TRBJ2-3, with D unclear. Germline V CDR1 and CDR2: MNHEY, SVGAGI. The CDR3 spans 15 residues. Trimming took off 0 bases at V and 4 bases at J, with 11 bases between the two ends. DNA of the CDR3: TGTGCCAGCAGTTACTCCCGGAGCGCGGCAGATACGCAGTATTTT. Residues: CASSYSRSAADTQYF.

This chain links TRBV11-3 with TRBJ2-1; D uncertain. This CDR3 is 14 amino acids long. Trimming shortened V by 0 bases and J by 4 bases, and 7 bases separated the two germline ends. Germline loops: CDR1 SGHNT, CDR2 YENEEA. The CDR3 DNA sequence: TGTGCCAGCAGCTTAGATCAGTCGTACAATGAGCAGTTCTTC. Translating gives CASSLDQSYNEQFF.

The rearrangement links TRBV7-9 to TRBJ2-4; 11 nucleotides line up with TRBD2. The CDR3 covers 14 residues. Trimming at V came to 2 bases and at J to 10 bases, leaving 4 bases not matched to a gene. Germline loops: CDR1 SEHNR, CDR2 FQNEAQ (reference sequence). CDR3 DNA: TGTGCCAGCAGCTTACCCCTAGCGGGGGGAATTCAGTACTTC. It yields the protein CASSLPLAGGIQYF.

The chain couples TRBV12-3 or TRBV12-4 to TRBJ1-3; no definite D call. This CDR3 is 13 amino acids long. In DNA, the CDR3 is TGTGCTAGTGCCCCGTGGTCTGGAAACACCATATATTTT. It codes for CASAPWSGNTIYF.

V and J are TRBV19 and TRBJ1-1, with D hard to call. This CDR3 spans 13 amino acids. CDR1 is LNHDA and CDR2 is SQIVND in the germline V gene (reference sequence). V lost 3 bases, J lost 1 base, and 6 bases lay in between. Written as DNA, the CDR3 is TGTGCCAGTAGTATCAAATGGAACACTGAAGCTTTCTTT. It is translated as CASSIKWNTEAFF.